This T cell receptor beta chain was sequenced for a study of T-cell reconstitution after alpha-beta-depleted transplantation in children. Study-level points and caveats: Surviving thymic progenitors and recipient T cells were the source of high TCRbeta diversity at day 60 in some patients. The main origin of T-cell counts and diversity one year after transplant was newly produced T cells. Approximately two months post-transplant, alpha-beta T cells reportedly originated from several hundred expanded graft clones.

This clonotype was observed many times. The antigen is not known. Preparation of the TCRbeta library involved a method that used unique molecular identifiers. One entry per CDR3 protein results from TCRdb running MiXCR on the PCR reads. The data contain about 460,000 distinct CDR3 sequences, more than 9% of them singletons. Trimming took 5 bases from V and 1 from J, leaving 11 bases between them. This CDR3 has 15 residues. CDR1 is LNHNV, CDR2 YYDKDF, per germline (reference sequence). The sequencing here drew on PBMCs, taken before TCRalphabeta/CD19-depleted stem cell transplant. The receptor's source is a child aged 2 to 10 with inherited bone marrow failure, due to receive a stem cell transplant. V gene TRBV15 combines with J gene TRBJ2-2; the D is unclear. CDR3 sequence: CATSPKRENTGELFF. The CDR3 DNA is TGTGCCACCAGCCCGAAACGCGAGAACACCGGGGAGCTGTTTTTT.